This T cell receptor beta chain was sequenced for a study of T cell repertoires in cytomegalovirus infection (dated by TCRdb to between 2017 and 2020). As for the study more broadly: Alongside well-studied HLA-B-restricted epitopes, the peptide stimulations were aimed at recently identified HLA-C-restricted CMV epitopes, whose presentation resists viral immunomodulation. The HLA type of each donor mattered for the analysis, because public TCR beta signatures pointed to carriage of CMV infection along with the matching HLA type. Results the study describes overall, beyond this receptor: Cumulative frequency of public TCR beta family members discriminated carriers of CMV infection plus the relevant HLA type in this cohort and an independent roughly 330-donor cohort. In the ex vivo response, HLA-C-restricted CMV-specific TCR beta clonotypes were dominant, and in two of eight donors the single most frequent clonotype came from this HLA-C-restricted group.

Sample treatment or condition, as interpreted from the label and publication: in vitro stimulation with specific CMV peptide epitopes to enrich CMV-specific T cells. As regards this clonotype: Its specific antigen is unknown. No quality values exist for individual bases; no much larger clone is one base distant.

The listed sequencing device is Illumina HiSeq 1500. TCRdb passed the public sequencing reads through fastp at Q25 and MiXCR, retaining productive beta sequences. Every entry covers one CDR3 protein and lists the most common genes and DNA from its rows. Here the sample has some 940,000 distinct CDR3 sequences; around 29% occur a single time. The top ten constitute over 11% of the sample. The clonotype was recovered from a human donor in good health (CMV status not recorded). Some clones in this sample may be carry-over from other donors' samples. Source: cultured CD8+ T cells from PBMCs, taken from culture after CMV antigen stimulation.

CDR3 loop: CASSVGLAFHNEQFF. The DNA sequence is TGTGCCAGCAGCGTAGGTCTAGCGTTCCACAATGAGCAGTTCTTC. This chain is built from TRBV9 and TRBJ2-1; perhaps TRBD2 is the D gene, with 6 bases matching. The CDR3 runs 15 amino acids, cysteine and phenylalanine included. Of all the DNA, just the CDR3 is kept, 45 bases in frame from base 1. At the junction V is shortened by 0 bases and J by 5 bases, with 12 bases in between. The germline V gene yields SGDLS for CDR1 and YYNGEE for CDR2.